A single T cell receptor beta chain is shown here with its context. Its antigen is currently unknown. The data were taken from a study of a mutant IDH1 vaccine in newly diagnosed glioma. Study background: Patients previously underwent radiotherapy, temozolomide, or both, and most underwent both. Points from the study as a whole: Immune responses arising from the vaccine appeared in about 95% of patients.

Germline CDR1 is SGDLS and CDR2 is YYNGEE. The junction had 1 base not matched to a gene; V was cut back by 2 bases and J by 1 base. CDR3 length: 14 residues. The protocol was immunoSEQ multiplex PCR, while the TCRdb copy is restricted to in-frame clones and leaves out a portion. The table lists 30,000 to 45,000 clones, 65% to 80% of them singletons. Time point denoted: week 47, end of study. Each vaccine dose was 300 ug of mutant IDH1 20-mer peptide, with topical imiquimod. Eight vaccinations reached patients in weeks 1, 3, 5, 7, 11, 15, 19 and 23. In every donor, the tumor was a new WHO grade 3 or 4 IDH1-mutant, ATRX-lost astrocytoma.

The rearrangement links TRBV9 to TRBJ2-5; TRBD2 matches at 8 bases. This receptor was identified in a man between 40 and 49 years old with glioma. Sequences were derived from PBMCs, sampled from a glioma patient whose treatment included an IDH1 peptide vaccine. The CDR3: CASSVSGSQETQYF. The CDR3 region has the DNA TGTGCCAGCAGCGTGAGCGGGAGCCAAGAGACCCAGTACTTC.